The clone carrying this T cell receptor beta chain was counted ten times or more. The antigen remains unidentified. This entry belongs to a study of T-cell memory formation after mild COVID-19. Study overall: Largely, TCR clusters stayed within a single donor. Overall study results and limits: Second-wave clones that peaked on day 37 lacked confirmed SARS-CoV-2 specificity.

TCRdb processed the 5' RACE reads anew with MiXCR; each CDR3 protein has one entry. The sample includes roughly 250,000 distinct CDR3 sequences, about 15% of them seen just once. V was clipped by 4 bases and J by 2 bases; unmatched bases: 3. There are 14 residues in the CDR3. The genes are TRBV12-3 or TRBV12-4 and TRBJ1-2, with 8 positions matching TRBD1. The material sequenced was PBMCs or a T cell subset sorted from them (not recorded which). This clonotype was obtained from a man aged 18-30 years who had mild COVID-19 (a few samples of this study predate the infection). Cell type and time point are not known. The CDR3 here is CASSWTGTNYGYTF. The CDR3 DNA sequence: TGTGCCAGCAGTTGGACAGGGACCAACTATGGCTACACCTTC.